What follows are 18 T cell receptor beta chains derived from one specimen sequenced in a study of blood T cell repertoires in COVID-19. Data came from immunoSEQ multiplex PCR; TCRdb stores just in-frame clones and leaves some out. Found here are around 140,000 clones, about four fifths of them singletons; the top ten hold 1.6%. Source material: peripheral blood. These receptors were collected from a human donor in a cohort sampled during active COVID-19.

The rearrangement links TRBV5-6 to TRBJ1-2; the match to TRBD1 covers 10 bases. Germline V gives CDR1 SGHDT, CDR2 YYEEEE. This CDR3 has 16 residues. The V and J ends lost 4 bases and 1 base, in that order; junction bases with no gene match: 7. The CDR3 here is CASSRRRTGGNYGYTF. The DNA of the CDR3 is TGTGCCAGCAGCCGACGACGGACAGGGGGTAACTATGGCTACACCTTC.

CDR3 in amino acids: CASHLNPASGNTIYF. CDR3 nucleotides: TGTGCCAGCCACTTAAACCCTGCCTCTGGAAACACCATATATTTT. The J gene is TRBJ1-3, the V gene TRBV28; no reliable D call. Trimming shortened V by 8 bases and J by 0 bases, and 14 bases separated the two germline ends. The CDR3 consists of 15 residues. Looked up from germline, CDR1 is MDHEN and CDR2 is SYDVKM.

This clone was recorded at least ten times. This chain joins TRBV5-4 and TRBJ2-7, with D hard to call. Per the germline V gene, CDR1 is SGHNT and CDR2 is YYREEE (reference sequence). There are 12 residues in the CDR3. Trimming shortened V by 4 bases and J by 5 bases, and 10 bases separated the two germline ends. The CDR3 DNA reads TGTGCCAGCAGCCCCCGGTCGGACGAGCAGTACTTC. This gives the protein CASSPRSDEQYF.

The rearrangement links TRBV7-8 to TRBJ2-7; tentatively, D is TRBD2 (6 bases). The germline CDR1 and CDR2 sequences are SGHVS and FQNEAQ. V gave up 5 bases and J gave up 0 bases, with 8 bases separating them. This CDR3 region has 13 residues. The CDR3 sequence: CASSRGNSYEQYF. In DNA form, the CDR3 reads TGTGCCAGCAGCCGCGGGAACTCCTACGAGCAGTACTTC.

The CDR3 is CAWSVGAEGYTF. The DNA of the CDR3 is TGTGCCTGGAGTGTAGGAGCTGAGGGCTACACCTTC. The chain combines TRBV30 with TRBJ1-2; D is undetermined. Germline lookup yields CDR1 GTSNPN and CDR2 SVGIG (reference sequence). Trimming removed 0 bases at V and 8 bases at J, with 10 bases between. The CDR3 extends over 12 amino acids.

In this sample, this clone turned up a few times. The chain combines TRBV5-4 with TRBJ2-7; D possibly corresponds to TRBD2 (6 bases). The CDR3 has 13 amino acids. Germline V lookup: CDR1 SGHNT, CDR2 YYREEE (reference sequence). V was pared by 1 base and J by 4 bases, with 9 bases between. This chain's CDR3 is CASSLPGLYEQYF. In DNA, the CDR3 is TGTGCCAGCAGCTTGCCGGGACTGTACGAGCAGTACTTC.

The chain has TRBV15 and TRBJ2-1; 9 bases map to TRBD2. The V and J ends lost 10 bases and 0 bases, in that order; junction bases with no gene match: 4. Germline V gives CDR1 LNHNV, CDR2 YYDKDF (reference sequence). This CDR3 contains 14 residues. CDR3: CAIGREGSYNEQFF. In DNA form, the CDR3 reads TGTGCCATCGGGCGGGAGGGCTCCTACAATGAGCAGTTCTTC.

The chain recombines TRBV28 with TRBJ2-5, with 10 nucleotides matching TRBD1. Germline loops: CDR1 MDHEN, CDR2 SYDVKM. Losses at the gene ends were 6 bases for V and 5 bases for J; bases not matched to a gene: 9. CDR3 size: 15 residues. This chain's CDR3 is CASRGGTGVRETQYF. CDR3 coding DNA: TGTGCCAGCAGAGGAGGGACAGGGGTTCGGGAGACCCAGTACTTC. The full variable domain, completed using reference TRBV28 and TRBJ2-5, is DVKVTQSSRYLVKRTGEKVFLECVQDMDHENMFWYRQDPGLGLRLIYFSYDVKMKEKGDIPEGYSVSREKKERFSLILESASTNQTSMYLCASRGGTGVRETQYFGPGTRLLVL.

The rearrangement joins TRBV9 to TRBJ2-5, with TRBD2 as a possible D gene (6 bases). CDR3 size: 14 residues. CDR1 and CDR2 (germline): SGDLS, YYNGEE. V was trimmed by 0 bases and J by 5 bases, leaving 11 bases between them. CDR3 loop: CASSVDRRGETQYF. The CDR3 DNA follows: TGTGCCAGCAGCGTAGACCGCCGGGGGGAGACCCAGTACTTC. Full variable domain (outside the CDR3, taken from reference TRBV9 and TRBJ2-5): DSGVTQTPKHLITATGQRVTLRCSPRSGDLSVYWYQQSLDQGLQFLIQYYNGEERAKGNILERFSAQQFPDLHSELNLSSLELGDSALYFCASSVDRRGETQYFGPGTRLLVL.

The chain has TRBV19 and TRBJ2-5, with TRBD1 as a possible D gene (6 bases). From germline, CDR1 is LNHDA and CDR2 SQIVND (reference sequence). The CDR3 loop spans 12 amino acids. The V gene lost 4 bases and the J gene lost 4 bases, with 7 bases spanning the gap. CDR3 loop: CASSTGVETQYF. DNA for the CDR3: TGTGCCAGTAGTACAGGGGTAGAGACCCAGTACTTC.

The chain couples TRBV9 to TRBJ2-1; TRBD1 agrees at 7 bases. Germline CDR1 reads SGDLS; CDR2 reads YYNGEE. This CDR3 is 14 amino acids long. V trimming: 4 bases; J trimming: 4 bases; junction bases outside the gene matches: 5. This CDR3 is CASSTGTEYNEQFF. The CDR3 nucleotides read TGTGCCAGCAGCACCGGGACAGAGTACAATGAGCAGTTCTTC.

This clone has at least ten counts. The chain has TRBV18 and TRBJ2-6, with a tentative D call TRBD1 (5 bases). V was clipped by 2 bases and J by 1 base, with 9 bases between them. Germline loops: CDR1 KGHSH, CDR2 LQKENI. The length of the CDR3 is 16 residues. The CDR3 region has the DNA TGTGCCAGCTCACCATCACAGGTTTCTGGGGCCAACGTCCTGACTTTC. Translating gives CASSPSQVSGANVLTF. Combining the CDR3 with reference TRBV18 and TRBJ2-6 gives the whole variable domain NAGVMQNPRHLVRRRGQEARLRCSPMKGHSHVYWYRQLPEEGLKFMVYLQKENIIDESGMPKERFSAEFPKEGPSILRIQQVVRGDSAAYFCASSPSQVSGANVLTFGAGSRLTVL.

The chain uses TRBV5-1 and TRBJ1-1, with D possibly TRBD1 on 5 matching bases. Deletions cut 2 bases from V and 6 bases from J, with 14 bases between. The V gene's germline CDR1 is SGHRS and CDR2 YFSETQ. The CDR3 is made up of 14 amino acids. The CDR3 loop is CASSFLSQGSEAFF. The DNA of the CDR3 is TGCGCCAGCAGCTTCCTCTCTCAGGGATCTGAAGCTTTCTTT.

This clone showed up just a few times. Other DNA sequences in the sample encode the same CDR3. The chain employs TRBV5-1 and TRBJ1-4, with D possibly TRBD1 on 5 matching bases. Germline V lookup: CDR1 SGHRS, CDR2 YFSETQ. The CDR3 is 16 amino acids. The ends were cut back, 2 bases at V and 0 bases at J, with 11 bases in the middle. CDR3 coding DNA: TGCGCCAGCAGCTTTACAGGCCCTGCAACTAATGAAAAACTGTTTTTT. Protein sequence: CASSFTGPATNEKLFF.

V usage is TRBV4-2 and J usage is TRBJ2-2; possible D gene TRBD2, 5 bases. This CDR3 region has 14 residues. Trimming shortened V by 7 bases and J by 0 bases, and 9 bases separated the two germline ends. Germline CDR1 is LGHNA and CDR2 is YNFKEQ. This chain's CDR3 is CASKGGPNTGELFF. The CDR3 coding sequence is TGTGCCAGCAAGGGCGGGCCGAACACCGGGGAGCTGTTTTTT.

The chain is built from TRBV5-4 and TRBJ2-7, with 10 bases matching TRBD2. CDR3 length: 15 amino acids. Germline CDR1 SGHNT, CDR2 YYREEE (reference sequence). Trimming at V came to 0 bases and at J to 3 bases, leaving 3 bases not matched to a gene. The CDR3 is CASSLASGRGYEQYF. The CDR3, as DNA: TGTGCCAGCAGCTTGGCTAGCGGGAGAGGCTACGAGCAGTACTTC.

The V gene is TRBV12-3 or TRBV12-4, the J gene TRBJ2-1; TRBD2 agrees at 7 bases. This CDR3 spans 12 amino acids. J gave up 10 bases and V 8 bases, and 8 bases lay outside the gene matches. This chain's CDR3 is CASRRGVGEQFF. For the CDR3, the DNA is TGTGCCAGCCGCCGGGGGGTAGGGGAGCAGTTCTTC.

The chain couples TRBV30 to TRBJ2-7, with 10 bases that match TRBD2. J lost 0 bases, V lost 4 bases, and 3 bases had no gene match. The CDR3 has 14 residues. From germline, CDR1 is GTSNPN and CDR2 SVGIG (reference sequence). The CDR3 DNA reads as TGTGCCTGGAAACTAGCGGGATCCTCCTACGAGCAGTACTTC. Amino acid sequence: CAWKLAGSSYEQYF.